This TCR beta chain was identified during a study of T cells in localized non-small cell lung cancer. Regarding the study as a whole: Among the top 100 tumor clones, a median roughly 57 appeared in adjacent lung. Because sequencing included only one region (of the tumor), heterogeneity remains possible. Exceeding tumor, uninvolved adjacent lung had the highest T cell clonality. Longer survival (overall) was linked to higher T cell density in blood.

Some clones are missing from TCRdb's copy, which holds only in-frame ones; the method was immunoSEQ multiplex PCR. The table lists about 53,000 clones, roughly 83% of them singletons. A word on this clone: Its antigen is still unknown.

From germline, CDR1 is SGHTA and CDR2 FQGNSA. Trimming pared 1 base from V and 0 bases from J, leaving 13 bases between. The CDR3 totals 16 residues. The sequences come from peripheral blood mononuclear cells, collected before any cancer treatment. The rearrangement uses TRBV7-2 and TRBJ2-7, with D tentatively TRBD1 or TRBD2 (5 bases each). This TCR derives from a man aged 35 to 70 with stage III lung adenocarcinoma. In nucleotides, the CDR3 is TGTGCCAGCAGCTTAGTTCGGGGCCGTAGCTCCTACGAGCAGTACTTC. It yields the protein CASSLVRGRSSYEQYF.